Below are 27 T cell receptor beta chains sequenced from a single sample in a study of T-cell reconstitution after alpha-beta-depleted transplantation in children. During its preparation, the TCRbeta library received unique molecular identifiers. One entry per CDR3 protein results from TCRdb running MiXCR on the PCR reads. The sample has approximately 590,000 distinct CDR3 sequences; about 10% are singletons. Sequencing used PBMCs from the stem cell graft donor, obtained from the stem cell graft. Receptor source: a human donor who donated a stem cell graft to a child with acute myeloid leukemia.

This clonotype was detected ten times or more. The chain is built from TRBV4-3 and TRBJ2-7, with a weak D call TRBD2 (6 bases). Deletions cut 8 bases from V and 4 bases from J, with 12 bases between. This CDR3 has 12 amino acids. CDR1 and CDR2 from the germline V gene are LGHNA and YSLEER. The CDR3 here is CASLPREYEQYF. The CDR3 DNA follows: TGCGCCAGCCTTCCTCGGGAGTACGAGCAGTACTTC.

This clonotype was recorded a few times. The gene calls are TRBV7-2 and TRBJ1-6, with TRBD1 matching 7 bases. J lost 9 bases, V lost 4 bases, and 9 bases had no gene match. Looked up from germline, CDR1 is SGHTA and CDR2 is FQGNSA. This CDR3 contains 15 residues. The CDR3 spells CASSSGGGRSSPLHF. The DNA of the CDR3 is TGTGCCAGCAGCTCAGGGGGGGGGCGGTCTTCACCCCTCCACTTT.

This clonotype was detected only a few times. The chain carries TRBV5-1 and TRBJ2-7, with TRBD1 as a possible D gene (6 bases). CDR1 SGHRS and CDR2 YFSETQ come from the germline V gene. V was pared by 4 bases and J by 7 bases, with 18 bases between. The CDR3 extends over 14 amino acids. For the CDR3, the DNA is TGCGCCAGCAGCCCGGGTAGGGGGAGTCGGGAGCAGTACTTC. It is translated as CASSPGRGSREQYF.

This chain connects TRBV2 to TRBJ2-1, with 9 bases fitting TRBD2. V lost 6 bases to trimming and J lost 9 bases; unmatched junction nucleotides: 6. CDR3 size: 13 residues. Germline V gene lookup returns CDR1 SNHLY and CDR2 FYNNEI. In nucleotides, the CDR3 is TGTGCCAGCAGCAAGCGGGAGGAGGGTGAGCAGTTCTTC. Its protein product is CASSKREEGEQFF.

As concerns this clonotype: One base away lies a much larger clone, so this may be a sequencing read error. The CDR3 loop reads CASSQAGVEAFF. DNA for the CDR3: TGTGCCAGCAGCCAAGCAGGGGTTGAAGCTTTCTTT. The chain combines TRBV4-2 with TRBJ1-1; a possible D gene is TRBD1 (6 bases). The CDR3 runs 12 residues. Trimming removed 1 base at V and 7 bases at J, with 7 bases between. Germline V gene lookup returns CDR1 LGHNA and CDR2 YNFKEQ.

Notes on this clonotype: At one boundary the junction diverges from the germline segment, which might be a read error. The chain carries TRBV11-2 and TRBJ1-2; TRBD1 aligns across 8 bases. The CDR3 has 11 amino acids. Germline CDR1 is SGHAT and CDR2 is FQNNGV. CDR3 in amino acids: CASSLKARTGF. The CDR3, as DNA: TGTGCCAGCAGCTTAAAGGCCCGGACAGGGTTT.

This clonotype has ten or more counts. The chain combines TRBV24-1 with TRBJ2-1, with 9 bases lining up with TRBD1. The CDR3 totals 16 residues. Germline V gene lookup returns CDR1 KGHDR and CDR2 SFDVKD. V lost 4 bases and J lost 5; bases outside the gene matches: 8. CDR3 nucleotide sequence: TGTGCCACCAGTGACCCGGGACAGGGACTCCACAATGAGCAGTTCTTC. It specifies CATSDPGQGLHNEQFF.

This chain joins TRBV20-1 and TRBJ2-1; TRBD2 aligns across 10 bases. Germline V gives CDR1 DFQATT, CDR2 SNEGSKA (reference sequence). The CDR3 length is 15 residues. Trimming at V came to 3 bases and at J to 1 base, leaving 3 bases not matched to a gene. The CDR3, as DNA: TGCAGTGCTAGTCAAGCGGGAGGGTCCTACAATGAGCAGTTCTTC. This encodes CSASQAGGSYNEQFF.

This chain links TRBV12-3 or TRBV12-4 with TRBJ1-2; no clear D gene. Trimming shortened V by 2 bases and J by 4 bases, and 11 bases separated the two germline ends. The CDR3 covers 14 residues. Here the CDR3 reads CASSLTRVGYGYTF. CDR3 bases: TGTGCCAGCAGTTTAACTAGGGTCGGCTATGGCTACACCTTC.

The sample holds a few counts of this clonotype. CDR3 bases: TGTGCCAGCAGCCGACTTGGTCAGCGGGAGTACTACAATGAGCAGTTCTTC. Residues: CASSRLGQREYYNEQFF. V gene TRBV6-1 combines with J gene TRBJ2-1; 8 bases agree with TRBD2. V lost 6 bases, J lost 3 bases, and 13 bases stayed unmatched. This CDR3 contains 17 residues. CDR1 MNHNS and CDR2 SASEGT come from the germline V gene.

This clonotype was seen repeatedly, ten times or more. The chain recombines TRBV20-1 with TRBJ2-1; D tentatively fits TRBD1 or TRBD2 (5 bases each). Trimming took 6 bases from V and 5 from J, leaving 20 bases between them. Per the germline V gene, CDR1 is DFQATT and CDR2 is SNEGSKA (reference sequence). There are 15 residues in the CDR3. Here the CDR3 DNA reads TGCAGTGCCAAGGATGGGACCATCAAGAACAATGAGCAGTTCTTC. Translation gives CSAKDGTIKNNEQFF.

The rearrangement joins TRBV9 to TRBJ2-5, with 10 positions matching TRBD2. V shed 3 bases and J 5 bases; nucleotides not matched to a gene: 7. Germline loops: CDR1 SGDLS, CDR2 YYNGEE. The CDR3 length is 15 residues. The CDR3 spells CASSDSGRATETQYF. CDR3 DNA: TGTGCCAGCAGCGACAGCGGGAGGGCCACGGAGACCCAGTACTTC.

A few counts support this clonotype. The rearrangement uses TRBV6-1 and TRBJ2-3; 15 bases align to TRBD2. Germline CDR1 is MNHNS and CDR2 is SASEGT. CDR3 length: 16 residues. The junction had 6 bases not matched to a gene; V was cut back by 8 bases and J by 3 bases. The CDR3 sequence: CASGAGTSGRTDTQYF. CDR3 in DNA: TGTGCCAGCGGCGCCGGGACTAGCGGGAGGACAGATACGCAGTATTTT.

This chain uses TRBV7-8 with TRBJ2-7, with TRBD2 matching 9 bases. This CDR3 has 12 residues. In germline, CDR1 is SGHVS, CDR2 FQNEAQ. The trim removed 9 bases at V and 4 bases at J, leaving 4 bases unmatched. The CDR3 coding sequence is TGTGCCAGTACGGGACTAGCATACGAGCAGTACTTC. Its translation is CASTGLAYEQYF.

The rearrangement links TRBV20-1 to TRBJ2-2; possibly TRBD2 for D (6 bases). The CDR3 has 14 amino acids. Germline loops: CDR1 DFQATT, CDR2 SNEGSKA (reference sequence). Trimming removed 5 bases at V and 2 bases at J, with 12 bases between. The CDR3 here is CSAEVGGNTGELFF. For the CDR3, the DNA is TGCAGTGCTGAAGTGGGGGGTAACACCGGGGAGCTGTTTTTT.

This clonotype was observed many times. The chain combines TRBV12-3 or TRBV12-4 with TRBJ1-5; D unresolved. Trimming took off 6 bases at V and 4 bases at J, with 16 bases between the two ends. This CDR3 has 15 residues. This CDR3 reads CASSWDGRVNQPQHF. Written as DNA, the CDR3 is TGTGCCAGCAGCTGGGATGGCAGAGTGAATCAGCCCCAGCATTTT.

The table lists this clonotype with many counts. The V and J genes are TRBV3-1 and TRBJ2-5; no clear D. Germline CDR1 is LGHDT and CDR2 is YNNKEL (reference sequence). The CDR3 is made up of 15 amino acids. Between the trimmed V and J ends, which lost 2 bases and 5 bases, there was a span of 15 bases. The CDR3 loop is CASSQIWAFGETQYF. CDR3 in DNA: TGTGCCAGCAGCCAAATCTGGGCCTTTGGGGAGACCCAGTACTTC.

The gene calls are TRBV30 and TRBJ1-1, with D unclear. The V end lost 4 bases, the J end lost 1 base, and 7 bases lay between the germline ends. Germline loops: CDR1 GTSNPN, CDR2 SVGIG (reference sequence). CDR3 length equals 12 residues. This chain's CDR3 is CAWTFGNTEAFF. DNA for the CDR3: TGTGCCTGGACCTTTGGGAACACTGAAGCTTTCTTT.

V is TRBV27 and J is TRBJ1-1; the D gene is possibly TRBD1 (6 bases). The CDR3 totals 14 residues. V lost 5 bases and J lost 5, with 15 bases in between. Germline V CDR1 and CDR2: MNHEY, SMNVEV (reference sequence). The CDR3 loop is CASSPPGRGTEAFF. CDR3 nucleotides: TGTGCCAGCAGTCCCCCGGGGAGGGGGACTGAAGCTTTCTTT.

This clonotype was counted ten times or more. The rearrangement uses TRBV12-3 or TRBV12-4 and TRBJ2-1; tentatively, D is TRBD2 (5 bases). V was shortened by 1 base and J by 6 bases, with 10 bases between the two germline ends. This CDR3 contains 14 residues. As DNA, the CDR3 is TGTGCCAGCAGTTTAGGTGGGAGCCGCAATGAGCAGTTCTTC. Protein sequence: CASSLGGSRNEQFF.

This clonotype was observed a handful of times. V usage is TRBV15 and J usage is TRBJ2-7, with unresolved D. Germline lookup yields CDR1 LNHNV and CDR2 YYDKDF (reference sequence). CDR3 length equals 13 residues. Trimming took off 0 bases at V and 3 bases at J, with 6 bases between the two ends. The CDR3 spells CATSRDGFYEQYF. As DNA, the CDR3 is TGTGCCACCAGCAGAGACGGCTTCTACGAGCAGTACTTC.

The chain carries TRBV4-3 and TRBJ2-7, with 9 bases fitting TRBD1. This CDR3 has 16 residues. V shed 0 bases, J shed 4 bases, and the junction held 7 bases outside the gene matches. CDR1 LGHNA and CDR2 YSLEER come from the germline V gene. The CDR3, as DNA: TGCGCCAGCAGCCAAGATTTGGGGACAGGGACTTACGAGCAGTACTTC. Protein: CASSQDLGTGTYEQYF.

The sample holds a few counts of this clonotype. The gene calls are TRBV2 and TRBJ1-2, with D possibly matching TRBD1 (5 bases). This CDR3 has 16 amino acids. From germline, CDR1 is SNHLY and CDR2 FYNNEI. V dropped 3 bases and J dropped 3 bases, with 17 bases sitting between them. CDR3 region: CASSDPRDVYYYGYTF. CDR3 DNA sequence: TGTGCCAGCAGTGACCCCCGGGACGTCTATTACTATGGCTACACCTTC.

V usage is TRBV6-1 and J usage is TRBJ2-1; a weak D match, TRBD2 (5 bases). The CDR3 loop spans 14 amino acids. Trimming removed 7 bases at V and 2 bases at J, with 12 bases between. In germline, CDR1 is MNHNS, CDR2 SASEGT. CDR3 nucleotides: TGTGCCAGCATGAGAGCGGAAACCTACAATGAGCAGTTCTTC. Protein product: CASMRAETYNEQFF.

The genes are TRBV20-1 and TRBJ2-3; 12 bases map to TRBD2. Germline CDR1 reads DFQATT; CDR2 reads SNEGSKA (reference sequence). V shed 3 bases and J 4 bases; nucleotides not matched to a gene: 5. CDR3 length equals 15 residues. The CDR3 reads CSASGASGRADTQYF. CDR3 sequence (DNA): TGCAGTGCTAGTGGGGCTAGCGGGAGGGCAGATACGCAGTATTTT.

The gene calls are TRBV7-3 and TRBJ2-1; TRBD2 agrees at 11 bases. CDR1 is SGHTA, CDR2 FQGTGA, per germline. V gave up 5 bases and J gave up 6 bases; unmatched junction bases: 9. The CDR3 sequence is 16 residues long. CDR3 coding DNA: TGTGCCAGCAGCCCCGCGGGACTAGCGGTGTCCAATGAGCAGTTCTTC. It specifies CASSPAGLAVSNEQFF.

The chain joins TRBV2 to TRBJ2-7, with a possible D match to TRBD2 (6 bases). Germline CDR1 reads SNHLY; CDR2 reads FYNNEI. This CDR3 is 13 amino acids long. Deletions cut 7 bases from V and 0 bases from J, with 10 bases between. The CDR3 DNA reads as TGTGCCAGCAACGGGGGTCCCTCCTACGAGCAGTACTTC. Protein sequence: CASNGGPSYEQYF. The variable domain in full, completed from reference TRBV2 and TRBJ2-7, reads EPEVTQTPSHQVTQMGQEVILRCVPISNHLYFYWYRQILGQKVEFLVSFYNNEISEKSEIFDDQFSVERPDGSNFTLKIRSTKLEDSAMYFCASNGGPSYEQYFGPGTRLTVT.